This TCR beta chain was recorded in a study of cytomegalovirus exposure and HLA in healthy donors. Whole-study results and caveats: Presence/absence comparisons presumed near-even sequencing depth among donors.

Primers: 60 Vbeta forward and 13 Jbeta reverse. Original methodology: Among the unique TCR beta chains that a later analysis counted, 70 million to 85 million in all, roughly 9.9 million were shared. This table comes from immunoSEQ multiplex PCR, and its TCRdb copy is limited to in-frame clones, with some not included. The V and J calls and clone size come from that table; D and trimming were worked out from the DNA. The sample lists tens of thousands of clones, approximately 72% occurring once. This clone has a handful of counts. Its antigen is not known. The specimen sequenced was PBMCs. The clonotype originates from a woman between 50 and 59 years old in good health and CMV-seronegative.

CDR3 bases: TGCAGCGCCGGACGAGGACAGGGGCAAGCTAACTATGGCTACACCTTC. Protein product: CSAGRGQGQANYGYTF. J is TRBJ1-2 and V is TRBV29-1; TRBD1 matches at 9 bases. Germline CDR1 and CDR2: SQVTM and ANQGSEA. J lost 0 bases, V lost 7 bases, and 12 bases had no gene match. The CDR3 is 16 residues long.